The 19 T cell receptor beta chains given below trace back to one sample, sequenced in a study of OX40 agonist ivuxolimab in advanced cancers. Some clones are missing from TCRdb's copy, which holds only in-frame ones; the method was immunoSEQ multiplex PCR. Of nearly 95,000 clones in the sample, roughly 92% were seen once. The sequencing here drew on CD4+ or CD8+ T cells sorted from blood, taken in a trial of the OX40 agonist ivuxolimab. These receptor sequences come from an adult with an advanced solid tumor such as melanoma, head and neck, liver or kidney cancer.

The chain employs TRBV27 and TRBJ2-3; D could derive from TRBD1 or TRBD2 (5 bases each). The CDR3 consists of 13 residues. Germline V lookup: CDR1 MNHEY, CDR2 SMNVEV (reference sequence). Deletions cut 5 bases from V and 6 bases from J, with 12 bases between. CDR3 sequence (DNA): TGTGCCAGCAGTGGGGACCTTGGGGATACGCAGTATTTT. Its protein product is CASSGDLGDTQYF.

The V gene is TRBV9, the J gene TRBJ2-1; 13 bases match TRBD2. From germline, CDR1 is SGDLS and CDR2 YYNGEE. This CDR3 is 17 amino acids long. V shed 0 bases and J 3 bases; nucleotides not matched to a gene: 3. The CDR3, as DNA: TGTGCCAGCAGCGTAGGTGGGACTAGCGGGAACTACAATGAGCAGTTCTTC. Translation gives CASSVGGTSGNYNEQFF. The full variable domain, with the rest looked up from reference TRBV9 and TRBJ2-1, is DSGVTQTPKHLITATGQRVTLRCSPRSGDLSVYWYQQSLDQGLQFLIQYYNGEERAKGNILERFSAQQFPDLHSELNLSSLELGDSALYFCASSVGGTSGNYNEQFFGPGTRLTVL.

The gene calls are TRBV6-4 and TRBJ2-7; 8 bases agree with TRBD1. CDR1 MRHNA and CDR2 SNTAGT come from the germline V gene. The V gene end was trimmed by 0 bases and the J gene end by 1 base; junction bases not matched to a gene: 5. This CDR3 contains 16 residues. CDR3 residues: CASSDSMDRVSYEQYF. The CDR3 DNA reads TGTGCCAGCAGTGACTCGATGGACAGGGTGTCCTACGAGCAGTACTTC.

This chain uses TRBV27 with TRBJ2-7, with D possibly being TRBD2 (6 bases). The CDR3 loop spans 16 amino acids. Germline CDR1 MNHEY, CDR2 SMNVEV (reference sequence). V lost 6 bases and J lost 1, with 19 bases in between. The CDR3 coding sequence is TGTGCCAGCAGAAGGACTACAGGAGTAAGGTCCTACGAGCAGTACTTC. Its translation: CASRRTTGVRSYEQYF.

The chain employs TRBV9 and TRBJ2-7, with 10 bases that match TRBD1. Germline V gives CDR1 SGDLS, CDR2 YYNGEE. This CDR3 contains 16 residues. Trimming cost V 2 bases and J 4 bases; bases outside gene matches: 9. The CDR3 here is CASSVSSDRGPYEQYF. As DNA, the CDR3 is TGTGCCAGCAGCGTTTCGTCTGACAGGGGGCCTTACGAGCAGTACTTC. The variable domain in full, with the rest retrieved from reference TRBV9 and TRBJ2-7, is DSGVTQTPKHLITATGQRVTLRCSPRSGDLSVYWYQQSLDQGLQFLIQYYNGEERAKGNILERFSAQQFPDLHSELNLSSLELGDSALYFCASSVSSDRGPYEQYFGPGTRLTVT.

This clone is a singleton in its sample. The chain employs TRBV27 and TRBJ1-1, with no clear D. The CDR3 is made up of 16 amino acids. Trimming cost V 2 bases and J 0 bases, with 13 bases left between them. Germline V gene lookup returns CDR1 MNHEY and CDR2 SMNVEV (reference sequence). DNA of the CDR3: TGTGCCAGCAGTTTAAGTTCCCTCGCTATGAACACTGAAGCTTTCTTT. Translating gives CASSLSSLAMNTEAFF.

The rearrangement uses TRBV11-2 and TRBJ2-4; D is possibly TRBD2 (6 bases). Looked up from germline, CDR1 is SGHAT and CDR2 is FQNNGV. V was shortened by 5 bases and J by 0 bases, with 11 bases between the two germline ends. The CDR3 consists of 15 residues. The CDR3 reads CASSRPGLAKNIQYF. The CDR3 DNA is TGTGCCAGCAGCAGACCGGGACTAGCCAAAAACATTCAGTACTTC. Variable domain in full (rest from reference TRBV11-2 and TRBJ2-4): EAGVAQSPRYKIIEKRQSVAFWCNPISGHATLYWYQQILGQGPKLLIQFQNNGVVDDSQLPKDRFSAERLKGVDSTLKIQPAKLEDSAVYLCASSRPGLAKNIQYFGAGTRLSVL.

This sequence joins TRBV29-1 and TRBJ1-5, with 9 bases aligning to TRBD1. Germline V gene data show CDR1 as SQVTM and CDR2 as ANQGSEA. The CDR3 has 14 residues. The V gene end was trimmed by 7 bases and the J gene end by 1 base; junction bases not matched to a gene: 5. DNA of the CDR3: TGCAGCGCCAGACAGGGGGAAAGCAATCAGCCCCAGCATTTT. The encoded protein is CSARQGESNQPQHF.

V gene TRBV7-8 combines with J gene TRBJ1-2; 7 nucleotides agree with TRBD1. The junction had 7 bases not matched to a gene; V was cut back by 3 bases and J by 6 bases. The CDR3 is made up of 14 amino acids. Per germline, CDR1 SGHVS and CDR2 FQNEAQ. The DNA of the CDR3 is TGTGCCAGCAGCTTTCCGGGGACAGACGATGGCTACACCTTC. It translates to CASSFPGTDDGYTF.

The V and J genes are TRBV7-7 and TRBJ1-3; TRBD1 agrees at 9 bases. Per the germline V gene, CDR1 is SSHAT and CDR2 is FNYEAQ (reference sequence). CDR3 size: 15 residues. The CDR3 sequence is CASASGTGPGNTIYF. The CDR3 coding sequence is TGTGCTAGCGCTTCCGGGACAGGGCCTGGAAACACCATATATTTT.

The V gene is TRBV7-9, the J gene TRBJ1-1; 7 bases map to TRBD1. CDR1 and CDR2 (germline): SEHNR, FQNEAQ (reference sequence). The CDR3 extends over 14 amino acids. Trimming cost V 2 bases and J 2 bases; bases outside gene matches: 2. DNA for the CDR3: TGTGCCAGCAGCTTAAGGGACAGTAACACTGAAGCTTTCTTT. Its protein product is CASSLRDSNTEAFF.

The chain links TRBV9 to TRBJ2-1; D ambiguous. This CDR3 is built from 15 residues. V was trimmed by 0 bases and J by 6 bases, leaving 13 bases between them. Germline CDR1 and CDR2: SGDLS and YYNGEE. CDR3: CASSVVYAATNEQFF. The CDR3 nucleotides read TGTGCCAGCAGCGTAGTCTACGCGGCCACCAATGAGCAGTTCTTC.

The chain is built from TRBV6-5 and TRBJ2-5, with 7 bases fitting TRBD1. With V trimmed by 0 bases and J by 1 base, 2 bases remained unmatched. CDR3 length equals 15 residues. The germline gives CDR1 MNHEY, CDR2 SVGAGI. This CDR3 reads CASSYSGTVQETQYF. In DNA form, the CDR3 reads TGTGCCAGCAGTTACTCAGGGACAGTCCAAGAGACCCAGTACTTC.

This clone qualifies as medium-sized. The chain links TRBV7-9 to TRBJ1-1; the D is unclear. This CDR3 is 11 amino acids long. CDR1 and CDR2 from the germline V gene are SEHNR and FQNEAQ (reference sequence). V lost 2 bases, J lost 3 bases, and 1 base lay in between. CDR3 sequence: CASSLYTEAFF. The CDR3 nucleotides read TGTGCCAGCAGCTTATACACTGAAGCTTTCTTT.

V is TRBV6-5 and J is TRBJ1-6, with a tentative D call TRBD1 (6 bases). Trimming left V 2 bases short and J 9 bases short, with 11 bases between. CDR1 and CDR2 from the germline V gene are MNHEY and SVGAGI. This CDR3 region has 14 residues. This chain's CDR3 is CASSYGDRPSPLHF. In DNA form, the CDR3 reads TGTGCCAGCAGTTACGGCGACAGGCCTTCACCCCTCCACTTT.

This CDR3 reads CASSLVPPGAQPYEQYF. CDR3 nucleotides: TGTGCCAGCAGCTTAGTACCCCCGGGGGCCCAACCCTACGAGCAGTACTTC. This chain links TRBV7-8 with TRBJ2-7; tentatively, D is TRBD1 or TRBD2 (6 bases each). Germline lookup yields CDR1 SGHVS and CDR2 FQNEAQ. The V and J ends lost 1 base and 2 bases respectively, with 18 bases between them. The CDR3 has 17 amino acids. Using reference TRBV7-8 and TRBJ2-7 for the parts outside the CDR3, the full variable domain is GAGVSQSPRYKVAKRGQDVALRCDPISGHVSLFWYQQALGQGPEFLTYFQNEAQLDKSGLPSDRFFAERPEGSVSTLKIQRTQQEDSAVYLCASSLVPPGAQPYEQYFGPGTRLTVT.

This chain connects TRBV19 to TRBJ2-7; D may be TRBD2 (5 bases). The CDR3 is 16 amino acids. From germline, CDR1 is LNHDA and CDR2 SQIVND (reference sequence). With 3 bases removed from V and 1 base from J, the gap between germline ends came to 16 bases. DNA of the CDR3: TGTGCCAGTAGTATCGGAGGCAGCCCCAGATCCTACGAGCAGTACTTC. It is translated as CASSIGGSPRSYEQYF.

The chain couples TRBV11-2 to TRBJ2-3, with D unresolved. In germline, CDR1 is SGHAT, CDR2 FQNNGV. Trimming removed 2 bases at V and 0 bases at J, with 9 bases between. This CDR3 region has 15 residues. The CDR3 region is CASSLRARSTDTQYF. CDR3 sequence (DNA): TGTGCCAGCAGCTTAAGGGCCCGTAGCACAGATACGCAGTATTTT.

The V and J genes are TRBV10-1 and TRBJ1-5; possible D gene TRBD1, 5 bases. Germline values: CDR1 WNHNN, CDR2 SYGVQD (reference sequence). The CDR3 has 13 amino acids. V lost 4 bases and J lost 7, with 11 bases in between. This chain's CDR3 is CASSVGGGQPQHF. The CDR3 nucleotides are TGCGCCAGCAGTGTTGGGGGGGGACAGCCCCAGCATTTT.